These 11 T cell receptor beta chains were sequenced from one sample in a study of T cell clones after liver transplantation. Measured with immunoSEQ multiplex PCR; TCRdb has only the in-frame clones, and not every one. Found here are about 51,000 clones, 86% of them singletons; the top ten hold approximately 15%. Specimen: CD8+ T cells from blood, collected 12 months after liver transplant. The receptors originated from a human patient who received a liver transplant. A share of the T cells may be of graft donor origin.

The CDR3 DNA follows: TGCGCCAGCAGCCAGGGGATGGGTCAGCCCCAGCATTTT. Amino acid sequence: CASSQGMGQPQHF. This rearrangement joins TRBV4-1 to TRBJ1-5; D ambiguous. CDR3 length equals 13 residues. V dropped 3 bases and J dropped 6 bases, with 9 bases sitting between them. Germline CDR1 reads MGHRA; CDR2 reads YSYEKL.

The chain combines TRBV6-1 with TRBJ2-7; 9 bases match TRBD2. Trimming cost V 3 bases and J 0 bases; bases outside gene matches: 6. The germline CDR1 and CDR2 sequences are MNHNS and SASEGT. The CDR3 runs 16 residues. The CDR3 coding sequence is TGTGCCAGCAGTGAGGGGAGACTAGCGGCCTCCTACGAGCAGTACTTC. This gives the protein CASSEGRLAASYEQYF.

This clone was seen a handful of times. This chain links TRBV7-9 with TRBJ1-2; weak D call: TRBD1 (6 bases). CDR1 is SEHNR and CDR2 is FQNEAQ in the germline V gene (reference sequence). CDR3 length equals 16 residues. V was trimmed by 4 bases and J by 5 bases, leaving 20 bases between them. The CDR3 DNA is TGTGCCAGCAGCTCAACAGCAACCCGGGGGCCTTATGGCTACACCTTC. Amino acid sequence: CASSSTATRGPYGYTF. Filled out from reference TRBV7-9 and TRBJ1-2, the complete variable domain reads DTGVSQNPRHKITKRGQNVTFRCDPISEHNRLYWYRQTLGQGPEFLTYFQNEAQLEKSRLLSDRFSAERPKGSFSTLEIQRTEQGDSAMYLCASSSTATRGPYGYTFGSGTRLTVV.

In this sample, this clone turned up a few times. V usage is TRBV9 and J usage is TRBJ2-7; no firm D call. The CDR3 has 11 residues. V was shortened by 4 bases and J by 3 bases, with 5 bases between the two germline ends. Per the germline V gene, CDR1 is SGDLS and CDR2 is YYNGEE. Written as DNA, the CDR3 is TGTGCCAGCAGCCTCGGCTACGAGCAGTACTTC. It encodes CASSLGYEQYF.

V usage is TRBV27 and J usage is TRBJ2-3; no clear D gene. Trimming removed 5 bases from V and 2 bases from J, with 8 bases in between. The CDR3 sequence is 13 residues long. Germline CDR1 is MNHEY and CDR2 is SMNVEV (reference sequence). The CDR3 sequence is CASSPNPTDTQYF. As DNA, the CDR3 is TGTGCCAGCAGTCCCAACCCCACAGATACGCAGTATTTT.

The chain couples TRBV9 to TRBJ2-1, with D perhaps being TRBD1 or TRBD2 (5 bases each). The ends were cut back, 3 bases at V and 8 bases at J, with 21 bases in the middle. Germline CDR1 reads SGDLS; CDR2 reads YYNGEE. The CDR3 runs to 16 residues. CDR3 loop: CASSAHTGTPLDEQFF. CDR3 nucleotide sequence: TGTGCCAGCAGCGCCCACACCGGGACCCCCTTGGATGAGCAGTTCTTC.

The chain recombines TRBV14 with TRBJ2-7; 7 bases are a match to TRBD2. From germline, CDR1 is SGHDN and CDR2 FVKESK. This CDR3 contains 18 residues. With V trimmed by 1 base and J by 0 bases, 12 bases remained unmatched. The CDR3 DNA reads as TGTGCCAGCAGCCAAGGGTTCCGCGGGAGTCTGTTCTCCTACGAGCAGTACTTC. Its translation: CASSQGFRGSLFSYEQYF.

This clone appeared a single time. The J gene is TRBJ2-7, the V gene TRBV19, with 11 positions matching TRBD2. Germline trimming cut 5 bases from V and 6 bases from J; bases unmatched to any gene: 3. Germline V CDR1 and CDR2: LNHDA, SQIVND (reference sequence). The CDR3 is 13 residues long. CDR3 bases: TGTGCCAGTAGTCCGGGGACTAGCGGCGAGCAGTACTTC. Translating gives CASSPGTSGEQYF.

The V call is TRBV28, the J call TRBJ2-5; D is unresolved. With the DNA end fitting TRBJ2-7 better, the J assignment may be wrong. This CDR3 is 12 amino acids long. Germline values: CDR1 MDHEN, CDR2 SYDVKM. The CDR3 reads CASSLGSYEQYF. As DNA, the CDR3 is TGTGCCAGCAGTTTAGGATCCTACGAGCAGTACTTC.

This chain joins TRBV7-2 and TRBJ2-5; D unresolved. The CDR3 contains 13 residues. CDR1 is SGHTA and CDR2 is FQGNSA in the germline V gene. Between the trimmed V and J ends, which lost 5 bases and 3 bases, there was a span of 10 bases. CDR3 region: CASSPQVKETQYF. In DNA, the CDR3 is TGTGCCAGCAGCCCGCAGGTCAAAGAGACCCAGTACTTC.

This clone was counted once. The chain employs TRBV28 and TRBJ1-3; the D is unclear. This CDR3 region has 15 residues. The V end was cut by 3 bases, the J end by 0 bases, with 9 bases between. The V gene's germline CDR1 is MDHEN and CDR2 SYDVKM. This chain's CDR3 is CASSFRGSSGNTIYF. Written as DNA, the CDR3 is TGTGCCAGCAGTTTTCGCGGCAGCTCTGGAAACACCATATATTTT.